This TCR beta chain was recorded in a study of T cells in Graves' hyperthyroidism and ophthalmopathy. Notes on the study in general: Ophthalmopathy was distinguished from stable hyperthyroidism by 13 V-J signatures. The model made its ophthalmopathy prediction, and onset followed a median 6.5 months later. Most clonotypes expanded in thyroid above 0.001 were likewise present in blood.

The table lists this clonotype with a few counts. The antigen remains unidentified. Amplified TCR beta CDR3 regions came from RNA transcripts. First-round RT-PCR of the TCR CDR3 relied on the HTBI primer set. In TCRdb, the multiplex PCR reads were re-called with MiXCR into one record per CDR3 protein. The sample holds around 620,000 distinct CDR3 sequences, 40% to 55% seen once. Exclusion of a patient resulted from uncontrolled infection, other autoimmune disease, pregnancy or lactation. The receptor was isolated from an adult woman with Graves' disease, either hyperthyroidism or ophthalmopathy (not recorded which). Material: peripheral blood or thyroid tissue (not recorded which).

The CDR3: CASSTPGVQETQYF. For the CDR3, the DNA is TGTGCCAGCAGTACCCCAGGGGTTCAAGAGACCCAGTACTTC. The chain employs TRBV28 and TRBJ2-5; D perhaps matches TRBD1 (6 bases). This CDR3 has 14 amino acids. CDR1 and CDR2 (germline): MDHEN, SYDVKM. V dropped 5 bases and J dropped 2 bases, with 12 bases sitting between them.